The clone carrying this T cell receptor beta chain was counted between two and nine times. Its specificity is not known. CDR1 is SGHRS, CDR2 YFSETQ, per germline. This CDR3 contains 14 residues. V dropped 0 bases and J dropped 2 bases, with 8 bases sitting between them. The primer mix had 60 Vbeta and 13 Jbeta primers. Data came from immunoSEQ multiplex PCR; TCRdb stores just in-frame clones and leaves some out. This sample has approximately 170,000 clones, with around 78% found just once. This record comes from a study of cytomegalovirus exposure and HLA in healthy donors. General observations from the study: Cytomegalovirus status, reportedly, was diagnosed with high specificity and sensitivity by the classifier.

The V gene is TRBV5-1, the J gene TRBJ1-2; possible D gene TRBD1, 6 bases. What was sequenced was PBMCs. The sequence was collected from a woman between 25 and 40 years old in good health and CMV-seropositive. CDR3 nucleotides: TGCGCCAGCAGCTTGGTAACAGGGAACTATGGCTACACCTTC. It yields the protein CASSLVTGNYGYTF.